This T cell receptor (beta chain) was recovered during a study of T cell repertoires in cytomegalovirus infection. Study information: TCR beta signatures that were public indicated CMV infection and matching HLA type. General study results and limits: Adding up the frequency of public TCR beta families identified people who carried CMV plus the relevant HLA. It was HLA-C-restricted CMV-specific TCR beta clonotypes that dominated the response ex vivo.

TCRdb called the reads again in MiXCR, with one record for every CDR3 protein. The data hold hundreds of thousands of distinct CDR3 sequences, with about a sixth observed a single time. The CDR3 runs to 16 residues. The V end lost 9 bases, the J end lost 4 bases, and 21 bases lay between the germline ends. CDR1 and CDR2 (germline): LNHDA, SQIVND (reference sequence). As regards this clonotype: The antigen is not known.

The sequencing sample was made of PBMCs. This TCR came from a human donor in good health (CMV status not recorded). Some clones in this sample may be carry-over from other donors' samples. V is TRBV19 and J is TRBJ2-2; possibly TRBD2 for D (6 bases). CDR3 sequence: CASHPGTGLITGELFF. The CDR3 nucleotides are TGTGCCAGCCACCCCGGGACTGGACTAATCACCGGGGAGCTGTTTTTT. Drawing the rest from reference TRBV19 and TRBJ2-2, the complete variable domain is DGGITQSPKYLFRKEGQNVTLSCEQNLNHDAMYWYRQDPGQGLRLIYYSQIVNDFQKGDIAEGYSVSREKKESFPLTVTSAQKNPTAFYLCASHPGTGLITGELFFGEGSRLTVL.